This TCR beta chain emerged from a study of T cell responses to AZD1222 COVID-19 vaccine (dated by TCRdb to the early 2020s). In the study overall: TCR sequencing was performed for roughly 240 trial participants, of whom about 200 were given two doses of AZD1222 and around 25 were given two doses of MenACWY control vaccine. Trial participants were enrolled into age subgroups of 18-55, 56-69 and 70-plus years, which contained approximately 150, 28 and 58 TCR-sequenced participants, respectively. Points the paper makes about the study in general: No day 14 peak-response samples were available, so repertoires were characterized only after the peak T cell response. Participants were mostly white British and included more females than males, and it was suggested by the authors that clonal diversity may have been underestimated. Conclusions about previously exposed vaccinees were limited because only six AZD1222 recipients were SARS-CoV-2 seropositive at baseline. CD4 TCRs associated with the vaccine covered the entire spike protein, and the dominant responses were in regions 160-218 and 743-854. Reportedly, almost half of the unique spike-specific TCRs recognized epitopes lying outside the regions that are mutated in the B.1.351 and B.1.1.7 variants. The 56-69-year group was small, and its depth increase did not reach significance, likely because of low power. After two AZD1222 doses, both the breadth and the depth of spike-specific TCRs were significantly higher than at day 0 and than in MenACWY recipients.

This specimen's time point label, per the study, means: about 28 days (+/-7) after the second vaccine dose. AZD1222 recipients whose second dose came at about 4 weeks and those whose second dose came at about 12 weeks were combined into one group, since spike-specific TCR depth and breadth did not differ between the two schedules. The vaccinee samples were drawn from two UK trials, COV001 and COV002, one of which was a single-blind randomized controlled phase 2/3 trial testing AZD1222 (ChAdOx1 nCoV-19) in healthy adults. For TCRbeta chain sequencing, PBMC samples were collected from trial participants at day 0 and at day 28 after the second dose. A note on this clone: It has no known antigen specificity. Base qualities are not recorded, but no much larger clone differs from it by a single base.

The CDR3 regions of human TCRbeta chains were subjected to immunosequencing. Under the source paper's analysis protocol: Repertoire TCRs were matched against a reference library of SARS-CoV-2-specific TCRs generated with the MIRA antigen-specificity platform. Breadth meant the fraction of unique TCRs that were SARS-CoV-2-associated, whereas depth meant the fraction of total T cells that were SARS-CoV-2-associated. Using the MIRA data, every spike-specific TCR was mapped to the spike region that the TCR reacted to and assigned to either a CD4 or a CD8 class. Log10-transformed breadth and depth values were compared by one-way ANOVA with Sidak's multiple comparisons tests. TCRdb retrieved this table from immuneACCESS and kept in-frame rearrangements only. Not all clones are present; in checked studies, unresolved V genes account for under half, and no reason is known for the remainder. The DNA was the basis for D and trimming; V, J and clone size are from that table. Across this sample there are 150,000 to 190,000 clones, with roughly nine tenths seen only once. Approximately 1.6% of the sample belongs to the ten largest clones.

Material: peripheral blood, obtained 28 days after the second AZD1222 dose. The receptor's source is an adult who received the AZD1222 COVID-19 vaccine.

The base sequence is TGTGCCAGTAGTATCGGGACTAGCGGGAAGGGACAGTTCTTC. Its product reads: CASSIGTSGKGQFF. In this chain, TRBV19 is recombined with TRBJ2-1; 13 bases in the middle match TRBD2. From its cysteine to its phenylalanine, the CDR3 spans 14 amino acids. Here the CDR3 DNA is all that survives: 42 bases in frame from base 1. V is trimmed back by 3 bases and J by 13 bases, and the junction contains 6 bases that no gene match accounts for. From the germline V gene (reference sequence), CDR1 is LNHDA and CDR2 is SQIVND.